This T cell receptor (beta chain) was identified in a study of OX40 agonist ivuxolimab in advanced cancers. In the study overall: The costimulatory receptor OX40 (CD134) was targeted by ivuxolimab, a fully human IgG2 agonistic monoclonal antibody. Intravenous ivuxolimab was administered to patients every 2 weeks at six dose levels: 0.01, 0.1, 0.3, 1.5, 3 and 10 mg/kg. Among the approximately 54 dose-escalation patients, some 20 had hepatocellular carcinoma, roughly 15 melanoma, 9 renal cell carcinoma and 9 head and neck cancer. In the dose-escalation cohort, 82.7% of patients were male, and the mean age was approximately 60 years, with a range of about 20 to 79. Prior anti-PD-1, anti-PD-L1 or anti-CTLA-4 therapy was permitted, and 30% to 45% of dose-escalation patients had received checkpoint inhibitors. Partial responses were achieved by three dose-escalation patients, of whom one had hepatocellular carcinoma and two had cutaneous melanoma. The point of sequencing TCRbeta in the periphery was to test whether ivuxolimab changed TCR sequence diversity and drove clonal T-cell expansion. The monotherapy dose-escalation portion (N = 52 patients) of the phase I ivuxolimab trial is reported in the paper.

Paper-wide results and their limitations: After ivuxolimab, more expanded clones were found on average in CD8+ T cells than in CD4+ T cells. Low levels of normalized T-cell clonal expansion were also seen in some patients who did not respond. At doses from 0.1 to 3.0 mg/kg, clonal expansion was seen in both CD4+ and CD8+ blood T cells between baseline and week 6. Which antigens the clonally expanded peripheral T cells were specific for was not determined. Partial responders in the 0.1-3.0 mg/kg groups had among the lowest normalized peripheral clonal expansion, especially among CD8+ T cells.

Comments on this clone: Its antigen is currently not known. Per-base qualities were not stored, and no clone one base away is much larger.

Patients with autoimmune disease history or receiving systemic immunosuppression were excluded from the trial. Peripheral blood for TCR sequencing was collected from all dose cohorts at baseline, on cycle 4 day 1, and on cycle 7 day 1. Samples came from an open-label, multicenter, first-in-human phase I dose-escalation trial of ivuxolimab. Adults with locally advanced or metastatic melanoma, renal cell carcinoma, hepatocellular carcinoma or head and neck squamous cell carcinoma were enrolled in the trial. Before TCR sequencing, CD4+ and CD8+ T cells were separately sorted from peripheral blood. For sequencing of the TCRbeta CDR3 region, genomic DNA was extracted from the sorted cells. TCRbeta CDR3 regions were sequenced using the immunoSEQ Assay. TCRdb re-hosts the immuneACCESS table, in-frame sequences only. Its copies lack some clones; in the studies checked, an unresolved V gene accounts for under half of them, and the cause for the rest is not known. The sample profile shows 81,000 or so clones; roughly nine tenths of them were found once. The ten largest make up almost 8.5% of the sample.

The germline V gene yields MDHEN for CDR1 and SYDVKM for CDR2. Measured from the cysteine to the phenylalanine, the CDR3 is 15 residues long. Just the 45-base CDR3 DNA is kept, in frame starting at base 1. At the junction V is shortened by 4 bases and J by 9 bases; bases outside the gene matches: 12. This specimen was CD4+ or CD8+ T cells sorted from blood, taken in a trial of the OX40 agonist ivuxolimab. The chain is assembled from TRBV28 and TRBJ2-1; 7 bases in between match TRBD1. This TCR was sampled from an adult with an advanced solid tumor such as melanoma, head and neck, liver or kidney cancer. For the CDR3, the sequence is CASSSGTVFSGEQFF. The DNA is TGTGCCAGCAGTTCCGGGACAGTGTTTTCGGGTGAGCAGTTCTTC.